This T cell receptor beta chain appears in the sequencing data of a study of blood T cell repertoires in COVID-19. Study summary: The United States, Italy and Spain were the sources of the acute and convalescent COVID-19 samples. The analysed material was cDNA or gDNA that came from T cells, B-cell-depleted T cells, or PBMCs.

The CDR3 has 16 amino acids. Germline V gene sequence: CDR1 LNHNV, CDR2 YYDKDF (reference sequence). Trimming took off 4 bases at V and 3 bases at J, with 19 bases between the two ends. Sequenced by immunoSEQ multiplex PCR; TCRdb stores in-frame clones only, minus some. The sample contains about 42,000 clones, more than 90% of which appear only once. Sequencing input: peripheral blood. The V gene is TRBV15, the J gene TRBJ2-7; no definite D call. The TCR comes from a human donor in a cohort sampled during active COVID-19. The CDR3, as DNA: TGTGCCACCAGCAAAACCTTAGACTTTCAACTCTACGAGCAGTACTTC. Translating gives CATSKTLDFQLYEQYF.